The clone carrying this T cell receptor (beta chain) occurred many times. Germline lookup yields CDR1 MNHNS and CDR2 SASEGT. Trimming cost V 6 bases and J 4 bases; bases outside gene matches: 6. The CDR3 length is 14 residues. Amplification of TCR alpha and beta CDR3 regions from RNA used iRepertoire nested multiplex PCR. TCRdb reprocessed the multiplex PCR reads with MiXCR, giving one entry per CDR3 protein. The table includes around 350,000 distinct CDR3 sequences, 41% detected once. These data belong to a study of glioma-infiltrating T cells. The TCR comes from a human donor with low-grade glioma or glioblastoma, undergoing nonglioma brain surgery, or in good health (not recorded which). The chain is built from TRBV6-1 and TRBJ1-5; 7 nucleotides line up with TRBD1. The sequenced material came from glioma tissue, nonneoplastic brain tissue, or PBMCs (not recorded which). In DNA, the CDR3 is TGTGCCAGCAGGAAGACAGGGACTAATCAGCCCCAGCATTTT. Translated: CASRKTGTNQPQHF.